This is a list of T cell receptor beta chains from one sample in a study of blood T cell repertoires in COVID-19. Measured with immunoSEQ multiplex PCR; TCRdb has only the in-frame clones, and not every one. The sample contains 150,000 to 200,000 clones, about 88% of which appear only once. Sequences were obtained from peripheral blood. The receptor source for this set is a man aged 18-30 years with acute or convalescent COVID-19. Each CDR3 is given with its conserved first and last residue. Fields, in order: V gene, J gene, D gene, clone size, CDR3 protein, CDR3 DNA. The D gene is left open where the match is weak. Size is omitted from some rows. Given values are once, few, many or a class for expanded clones.

TRBV4-2,TRBJ1-2,.,.,CASSQDPGGDLNYGYTF,TGTGCCAGCAGCCAAGATCCGGGGGGAGACCTAAACTATGGCTACACCTTC
TRBV19,TRBJ1-5,.,.,CATTGTNQPQHF,TGTGCCACTACAGGGACCAATCAGCCCCAGCATTTT
TRBV6-5,TRBJ1-1,.,.,CASSFLNRNEAFF,TGTGCCAGCAGTTTCCTTAACAGGAATGAAGCTTTCTTT
TRBV10-2,TRBJ2-7,TRBD1,.,CASSGPGGGEQYF,TGCGCCAGCAGCGGGCCAGGGGGCGGCGAGCAGTACTTC
TRBV2,TRBJ2-1,TRBD1,.,CASRDQGAMNEQFF,TGTGCCAGCAGGGATCAGGGGGCGATGAATGAGCAGTTCTTC
TRBV30,TRBJ2-4,TRBD2,.,CATRSSGGAGNIQYF,TGTGCCACCCGATCTAGCGGGGGGGCTGGTAACATTCAGTACTTC
TRBV28,TRBJ1-2,.,.,CASTPTQDNYGYTF,TGTGCCAGCACCCCTACACAGGATAACTATGGCTACACCTTC
TRBV9,TRBJ2-1,TRBD2,once,CASSLAGGLSDEQFF,TGTGCCAGCAGCCTAGCGGGGGGCCTCTCCGATGAGCAGTTCTTC
TRBV19,TRBJ1-5,TRBD1,.,CASSHQGAGQPQHF,TGTGCCAGTAGTCATCAGGGGGCAGGTCAGCCCCAGCATTTT
TRBV6-5,TRBJ2-7,.,.,CASSVNSYEQYF,TGTGCCAGCAGCGTAAACAGTTACGAGCAGTACTTC
TRBV5-6,TRBJ1-5,TRBD1,.,CASSARDRGRGPQHF,TGTGCCAGCAGCGCCAGGGACAGGGGGCGCGGGCCCCAGCATTTT
TRBV5-4,TRBJ2-2,.,.,CASSFGQRNTGELFF,TGTGCCAGCAGCTTTGGGCAAAGGAACACCGGGGAGCTGTTTTTT
TRBV19,TRBJ2-3,.,.,CASQTGDTQYF,TGTGCCAGCCAAACAGGAGATACGCAGTATTTT
TRBV28,TRBJ2-5,TRBD2,.,CASSLTSGGQETQYF,TGTGCCAGCAGTTTAACTAGCGGGGGGCAAGAGACCCAGTACTTC
TRBV3-1/TRBV3-2,TRBJ2-2,.,.,CASRQGTGELFF,TGTGCCAGCAGACAGGGAACCGGGGAGCTGTTTTTT
TRBV10-2,TRBJ2-7,TRBD1,.,CASRAGGFYEQYF,TGCGCCAGCAGGGCAGGGGGATTCTACGAGCAGTACTTC
TRBV6-1,TRBJ1-2,.,.,CASSERGPNYGYTF,TGTGCCAGCAGTGAAAGAGGTCCTAACTATGGCTACACCTTC
TRBV5-1,TRBJ2-2,.,.,CASRYRQENTGELFF,TGCGCCAGCAGATACAGACAAGAGAACACCGGGGAGCTGTTTTTT
TRBV7-8,TRBJ1-2,TRBD1,.,CASSVQGARNYGYTF,TGTGCCAGCAGCGTACAGGGGGCTAGGAACTATGGCTACACCTTC
TRBV4-2,TRBJ2-3,TRBD2,.,CASSGRGGPTDTQYF,TGTGCCAGCAGTGGGCGGGGGGGCCCGACAGATACGCAGTATTTT